One and the same sample provided the 9 T cell receptor beta chains below, sequenced in a study of cytomegalovirus exposure and HLA in healthy donors. The table came from immunoSEQ multiplex PCR; TCRdb's copy has only in-frame clones and leaves some out. In the table there are around 190,000 clones, around nine tenths of which are singletons. Sample: PBMCs. These receptors were collected from a man aged 25 to 45 in good health and CMV-seropositive.

The chain employs TRBV2 and TRBJ2-6, with D unclear. The CDR3 is made up of 12 amino acids. The germline V gene has CDR1 SNHLY and CDR2 FYNNEI. The CDR3 DNA follows: TGTAGAGTGGGCTCTGGGGCCAACGTCCTGACTTTC. Amino acid sequence: CRVGSGANVLTF.

This clone appeared a single time. The chain employs TRBV4-3 and TRBJ2-1; D gene ambiguous. From germline, CDR1 is LGHNA and CDR2 YSLEER. There are 16 residues in the CDR3. V was trimmed by 0 bases and J by 0 bases, leaving 9 bases between them. CDR3 nucleotides: TGCGCCAGCAGCCAAGATGGTAAAGGCTCCTACAATGAGCAGTTCTTC. Residues: CASSQDGKGSYNEQFF.

The chain employs TRBV2 and TRBJ1-2, with unresolved D. Per germline, CDR1 SNHLY and CDR2 FYNNEI. The CDR3 runs to 13 residues. Trimming stripped 6 bases from V and 3 bases from J, with 11 bases between. CDR3 residues: CASRAFGHYGYTF. The CDR3, as DNA: TGTGCCAGCAGGGCCTTCGGTCACTATGGCTACACCTTC.

CDR3 bases: TGTGCCAGCAGCCCCCGGGCGGACAGCCCCTACGAGCAGTACTTC. Translated: CASSPRADSPYEQYF. The V call is TRBV9, the J call TRBJ2-7; possible D gene TRBD1, 6 bases. Germline values: CDR1 SGDLS, CDR2 YYNGEE. CDR3 size: 15 residues. Trimming shortened V by 4 bases and J by 2 bases, and 16 bases separated the two germline ends. Full variable domain (outside the CDR3, taken from reference TRBV9 and TRBJ2-7): DSGVTQTPKHLITATGQRVTLRCSPRSGDLSVYWYQQSLDQGLQFLIQYYNGEERAKGNILERFSAQQFPDLHSELNLSSLELGDSALYFCASSPRADSPYEQYFGPGTRLTVT.

The chain has TRBV13 and TRBJ2-1; TRBD1 agrees at 7 bases. The CDR3 is 16 residues long. Germline V lookup: CDR1 PRHDT, CDR2 FYEKMQ (reference sequence). J lost 6 bases, V lost 5 bases, and 13 bases had no gene match. In DNA form, the CDR3 reads TGTGCCAGCAGCCTACTCCAGACAGGGTACCCCAATGAGCAGTTCTTC. It specifies CASSLLQTGYPNEQFF. The full variable domain, with the rest looked up from reference TRBV13 and TRBJ2-1, is AAGVIQSPRHLIKEKRETATLKCYPIPRHDTVYWYQQGPGQDPQFLISFYEKMQSDKGSIPDRFSAQQFSDYHSELNMSSLELGDSALYFCASSLLQTGYPNEQFFGPGTRLTVL.

The genes are TRBV27 and TRBJ2-3; D is unresolved. Germline V gives CDR1 MNHEY, CDR2 SMNVEV (reference sequence). The CDR3 consists of 12 residues. Trimming took off 3 bases at V and 2 bases at J, with 3 bases between the two ends. The CDR3 here is CASSFNTDTQYF. The CDR3 nucleotides read TGTGCCAGCAGTTTTAACACAGATACGCAGTATTTT.

This sequence joins TRBV5-6 and TRBJ1-2; D possibly corresponds to TRBD1 (6 bases). The germline gives CDR1 SGHDT, CDR2 YYEEEE. This CDR3 spans 13 amino acids. Trimming cost V 4 bases and J 8 bases, with 15 bases left between them. The chain's CDR3 is CASSPGTLSGYTF. The CDR3 coding sequence is TGTGCCAGCAGCCCCGGGACATTAAGCGGCTACACCTTC.

The sample holds a few counts of this clone. The chain links TRBV7-3 to TRBJ1-1; possibly TRBD1 for D (5 bases). Trimming left V 2 bases short and J 3 bases short, with 7 bases between. The CDR3 sequence is 13 residues long. Germline lookup yields CDR1 SGHTA and CDR2 FQGTGA. This chain's CDR3 is CASSLQGDTEAFF. The CDR3 nucleotides are TGTGCCAGCAGCTTACAAGGGGACACTGAAGCTTTCTTT.

This clone showed up just once. V usage is TRBV7-2 and J usage is TRBJ2-7; D call uncertain. The CDR3 sequence is 13 residues long. The V end lost 4 bases, the J end lost 5 bases, and 12 bases lay between the germline ends. Looked up from germline, CDR1 is SGHTA and CDR2 is FQGNSA. The CDR3 DNA follows: TGTGCCAGCAGCTCCCTCTATTCGGACGAGCAGTACTTC. Amino acid sequence: CASSSLYSDEQYF.